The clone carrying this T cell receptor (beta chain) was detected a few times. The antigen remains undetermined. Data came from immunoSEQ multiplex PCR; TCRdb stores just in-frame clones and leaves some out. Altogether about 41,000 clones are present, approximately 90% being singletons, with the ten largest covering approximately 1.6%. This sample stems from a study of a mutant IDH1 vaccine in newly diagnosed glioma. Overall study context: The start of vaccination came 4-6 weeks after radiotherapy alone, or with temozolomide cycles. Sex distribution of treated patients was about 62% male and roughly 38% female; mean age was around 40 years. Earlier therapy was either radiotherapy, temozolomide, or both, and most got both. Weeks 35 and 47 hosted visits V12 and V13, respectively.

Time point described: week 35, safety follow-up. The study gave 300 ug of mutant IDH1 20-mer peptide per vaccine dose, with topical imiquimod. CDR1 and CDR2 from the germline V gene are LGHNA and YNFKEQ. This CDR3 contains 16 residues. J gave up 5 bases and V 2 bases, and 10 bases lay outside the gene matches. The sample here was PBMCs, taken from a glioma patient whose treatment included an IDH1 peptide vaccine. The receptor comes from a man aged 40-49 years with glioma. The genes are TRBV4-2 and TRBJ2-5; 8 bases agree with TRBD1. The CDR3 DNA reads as TGTGCCAGCAGCCAAACCCACGGACAGGGTGGCGAGACCCAGTACTTC. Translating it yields CASSQTHGQGGETQYF.